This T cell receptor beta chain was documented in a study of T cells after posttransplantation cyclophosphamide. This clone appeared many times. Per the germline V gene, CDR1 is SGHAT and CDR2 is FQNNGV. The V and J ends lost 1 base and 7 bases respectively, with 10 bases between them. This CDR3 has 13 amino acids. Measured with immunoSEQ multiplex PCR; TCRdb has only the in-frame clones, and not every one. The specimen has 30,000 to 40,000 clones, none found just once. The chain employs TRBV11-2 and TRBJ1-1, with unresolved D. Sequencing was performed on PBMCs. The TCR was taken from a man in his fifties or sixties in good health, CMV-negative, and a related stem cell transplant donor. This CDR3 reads CASSLVSGLEAFF. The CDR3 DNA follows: TGTGCCAGCAGCTTAGTGTCCGGTCTTGAAGCTTTCTTT.